Listed here are 8 T cell receptor beta chains from one sample, sequenced in a study of blood T cells in healthy people across ages. Sample-barcoded 5' priming and a J-beta primer mix drove a second PCR of 7 to 11 cycles. TCRdb called the 5' RACE reads again in MiXCR, with one record for every CDR3 protein. The sample yields about 1.8 million distinct CDR3 sequences, around half seen once. Sequenced sample: blood. These receptors originate from a woman in her thirties or forties in good health.

The genes are TRBV5-1 and TRBJ2-3; no clear D. Trimming cost V 5 bases and J 5 bases, with 12 bases left between them. The CDR3 spans 13 residues. CDR1 is SGHRS, CDR2 YFSETQ, per germline. DNA for the CDR3: TGCGCCAGCAGGTGGGCCAACCGAGATACGCAGTATTTT. Its protein is CASRWANRDTQYF.

This chain connects TRBV27 to TRBJ1-2; D perhaps matches TRBD1 (5 bases). Trimming shortened V by 10 bases and J by 4 bases, and 19 bases separated the two germline ends. This CDR3 has 14 residues. The germline V gene has CDR1 MNHEY and CDR2 SMNVEV (reference sequence). CDR3 in DNA: TGTGCCACCAAAAGAGGGGCAGGAACCTATGGCTACACCTTC. This encodes CATKRGAGTYGYTF.

The chain links TRBV6-4 to TRBJ1-5; 8 bases align to TRBD1. Looked up from germline, CDR1 is MRHNA and CDR2 is SNTAGT. V lost 8 bases to trimming and J lost 3 bases; unmatched junction nucleotides: 3. This CDR3 has 13 amino acids. Here the CDR3 reads CASLDRDNQPQHF. The CDR3 nucleotides read TGTGCCAGCTTGGACAGGGACAATCAGCCCCAGCATTTT.

This clonotype was observed a few times. V usage is TRBV7-9 and J usage is TRBJ2-1; tentative D call: TRBD2 (6 bases). V dropped 11 bases and J dropped 1 base, with 15 bases sitting between them. The CDR3 runs 14 residues. Germline assignment: CDR1 SEHNR and CDR2 FQNEAQ (reference sequence). The CDR3 DNA sequence: TGTGCCGAGCTGAGACTAGGGTCCTACAATGAGCAGTTCTTC. Its translation is CAELRLGSYNEQFF. Drawing the rest from reference TRBV7-9 and TRBJ2-1, the complete variable domain is DTGVSQNPRHKITKRGQNVTFRCDPISEHNRLYWYRQTLGQGPEFLTYFQNEAQLEKSRLLSDRFSAERPKGSFSTLEIQRTEQGDSAMYLCAELRLGSYNEQFFGPGTRLTVL.

In DNA, the CDR3 is TGCGCCAGCAGCTTAGAACAGGGGGCGCTGACCGGGGAGCTGTTTTTT. Its protein product is CASSLEQGALTGELFF. The chain is built from TRBV5-1 and TRBJ2-2, with 9 bases aligning to TRBD1. CDR1 is SGHRS, CDR2 YFSETQ, per germline. The CDR3 consists of 16 residues. The junction had 7 bases not matched to a gene; V was cut back by 2 bases and J by 5 bases. The entire variable domain, with the rest obtained from reference TRBV5-1 and TRBJ2-2, is as follows: KAGVTQTPRYLIKTRGQQVTLSCSPISGHRSVSWYQQTPGQGLQFLFEYFSETQRNKGNFPGRFSGRQFSNSRSEMNVSTLELGDSALYLCASSLEQGALTGELFFGEGSRLTVL.

This chain uses TRBV6-1 with TRBJ1-2; 8 nucleotides align to TRBD1. The CDR3 length is 17 residues. Germline CDR1 is MNHNS and CDR2 is SASEGT. After removal of 6 bases from V and 6 bases from J, the junction contained 18 bases not matched to a gene. CDR3 DNA: TGTGCCAGCAGCCTAAGCCCTTCCTGGACAGGGAGTCATGGCTACACCTTC. It codes for CASSLSPSWTGSHGYTF.

This clonotype has just a few counts. The chain employs TRBV6-1 and TRBJ2-7; TRBD1 might be the D (5 bases). Germline-derived CDR1 and CDR2 are MNHNS and SASEGT. The germline V and J ends were trimmed by 8 bases and 1 base, with 12 bases remaining between them. This CDR3 is 13 amino acids long. The CDR3: CASLFTGSYEQYF. As DNA, the CDR3 is TGTGCCAGCCTGTTTACAGGTTCCTACGAGCAGTACTTC.

The gene calls are TRBV7-2 and TRBJ1-2; D unclear. This CDR3 is built from 12 residues. The germline CDR1 and CDR2 sequences are SGHTA and FQGNSA. Trimming removed 5 bases from V and 8 bases from J, with 12 bases in between. The CDR3 DNA sequence: TGTGCCAGCAGCATAACAGTTCGCGGCTACACCTTC. This codes for CASSITVRGYTF. The variable domain in full, completed from reference TRBV7-2 and TRBJ1-2, reads GAGVSQSPSNKVTEKGKDVELRCDPISGHTALYWYRQSLGQGLEFLIYFQGNSAPDKSGLPSDRFSAERTGGSVSTLTIQRTQQEDSAVYLCASSITVRGYTFGSGTRLTVV.